The 13 T cell receptor beta chains below were found in one sample sequenced in a study of cytomegalovirus exposure and HLA in healthy donors. The assay was immunoSEQ multiplex PCR, and TCRdb's table has in-frame clones only and misses some. There are approximately 110,000 clones in the sample; 88% occur only once, and 2% to 2.5% lies in the top ten. The specimen sequenced was PBMCs. The receptors shown here come from a woman in her late teens or twenties in good health and CMV-seronegative.

The V call is TRBV6-5, the J call TRBJ2-6; D remains ambiguous. The ends were cut back, 6 bases at V and 0 bases at J, with 6 bases in the middle. The CDR3 is made up of 14 amino acids. The germline gives CDR1 MNHEY, CDR2 SVGAGI. For the CDR3, the DNA is TGTGCCAGCAGCCCCAGCTCTGGGGCCAACGTCCTGACTTTC. Its protein is CASSPSSGANVLTF.

The genes are TRBV6-5 and TRBJ1-4; D remains ambiguous. Germline CDR1 is MNHEY and CDR2 is SVGAGI. V was cut by 5 bases and J by 8 bases, with 15 bases left in between. The CDR3 consists of 14 residues. The CDR3 DNA reads TGTGCCAGCAGTCTCGGGATGGCGGGCGAAAAACTGTTTTTT. Translating it yields CASSLGMAGEKLFF.

Here the CDR3 reads CASSSLMGDNEQFF. CDR3 DNA sequence: TGTGCCAGCAGCAGTTTGATGGGAGACAATGAGCAGTTCTTC. The rearrangement uses TRBV11-2 and TRBJ2-1; D possibly corresponds to TRBD2 (5 bases). The V and J ends lost 5 bases and 5 bases respectively, with 13 bases between them. Germline lookup yields CDR1 SGHAT and CDR2 FQNNGV. The CDR3 has 14 residues. The whole variable domain, filled in from reference TRBV11-2 and TRBJ2-1, reads EAGVAQSPRYKIIEKRQSVAFWCNPISGHATLYWYQQILGQGPKLLIQFQNNGVVDDSQLPKDRFSAERLKGVDSTLKIQPAKLEDSAVYLCASSSLMGDNEQFFGPGTRLTVL.

The J gene is TRBJ2-1, the V gene TRBV6-5; 15 positions match TRBD2. Germline V lookup: CDR1 MNHEY, CDR2 SVGAGI. The trim removed 5 bases at V and 8 bases at J, leaving 4 bases unmatched. This CDR3 spans 15 amino acids. The CDR3 DNA is TGTGCCAGCAGTATGGGACTAGCGGGAGGCTATGAGCAGTTCTTC. It specifies CASSMGLAGGYEQFF.

The chain uses TRBV14 and TRBJ1-6; 9 bases match TRBD1. The CDR3 has 13 residues. V shed 5 bases, J shed 11 bases, and the junction held 4 bases outside the gene matches. CDR1 and CDR2 (germline): SGHDN, FVKESK. The CDR3 loop is CASSGQGRPPLHF. Here the CDR3 DNA reads TGTGCCAGCAGCGGACAGGGGAGGCCACCCCTCCACTTT.

The chain combines TRBV13 with TRBJ1-4; 7 bases are shared with TRBD1. The CDR3 runs 16 residues. Trimming took 5 bases from V and 1 from J; bases not matched to a gene: 7. Germline V gives CDR1 PRHDT, CDR2 FYEKMQ (reference sequence). The CDR3 bases are TGTGCCAGCAGCCCGGACAGGAGACTAACTAATGAAAAACTGTTTTTT. This codes for CASSPDRRLTNEKLFF.

The chain has TRBV10-3 and TRBJ2-1; 8 bases agree with TRBD2. This CDR3 spans 15 amino acids. Germline CDR1 reads ENHRY; CDR2 reads SYGVKD. V was clipped by 3 bases and J by 10 bases; unmatched bases: 11. The CDR3 spells CAISDRLAGRGEQFF. DNA for the CDR3: TGTGCCATCAGTGACCGGCTAGCGGGCAGGGGAGAGCAGTTCTTC.

The table lists this clone with a count of one. The chain combines TRBV7-2 with TRBJ1-3, with D unclear. V was trimmed by 5 bases and J by 0 bases, leaving 8 bases between them. Germline CDR1 SGHTA, CDR2 FQGNSA. This CDR3 has 14 amino acids. The CDR3 DNA is TGTGCCAGCAGCCTACAGATCTCTGGAAACACCATATATTTT. This translates into CASSLQISGNTIYF. The full variable domain, its missing parts supplied by reference TRBV7-2 and TRBJ1-3, is GAGVSQSPSNKVTEKGKDVELRCDPISGHTALYWYRQSLGQGLEFLIYFQGNSAPDKSGLPSDRFSAERTGGSVSTLTIQRTQQEDSAVYLCASSLQISGNTIYFGEGSWLTVV.

V usage is TRBV27 and J usage is TRBJ1-1; D possibly corresponds to TRBD1 (6 bases). The ends were cut back, 5 bases at V and 7 bases at J, with 14 bases in the middle. The CDR3 covers 13 residues. CDR1 is MNHEY, CDR2 SMNVEV, per germline (reference sequence). The CDR3 is CASSTNEGVEAFF. In DNA form, the CDR3 reads TGTGCCAGCAGTACCAATGAGGGGGTTGAAGCTTTCTTT.

The chain has TRBV7-7 and TRBJ1-1; D unresolved. This CDR3 spans 13 amino acids. V shed 5 bases and J shed 3 bases, with 10 bases lying between them. Germline-derived CDR1 and CDR2 are SSHAT and FNYEAQ (reference sequence). CDR3 nucleotides: TGTGCCAGCAGCGCCGGGGAGGACACTGAAGCTTTCTTT. This translates into CASSAGEDTEAFF.

This clone has a handful of counts. CDR3 sequence reads: CAISPYPGTESYEQYF. CDR3 bases: TGTGCCATCTCCCCCTACCCCGGGACTGAGTCCTACGAGCAGTACTTC. The chain employs TRBV27 and TRBJ2-7; a weak D match, TRBD2 (6 bases). The CDR3 spans 16 residues. Germline V gene lookup returns CDR1 MNHEY and CDR2 SMNVEV (reference sequence). The V end lost 10 bases, the J end lost 1 base, and 23 bases lay between the germline ends.

V usage is TRBV5-1 and J usage is TRBJ2-2, with D perhaps TRBD2 (5 bases). Per germline, CDR1 SGHRS and CDR2 YFSETQ. The V end was cut by 1 base, the J end by 6 bases, with 13 bases between. The CDR3 is 15 amino acids. The CDR3 nucleotides read TGCGCCAGCAGCTTGCATTCCGGGGAACCCGGGGAGCTGTTTTTT. It yields the protein CASSLHSGEPGELFF. Based on the CDR3 plus reference TRBV5-1 and TRBJ2-2, the full variable domain is KAGVTQTPRYLIKTRGQQVTLSCSPISGHRSVSWYQQTPGQGLQFLFEYFSETQRNKGNFPGRFSGRQFSNSRSEMNVSTLELGDSALYLCASSLHSGEPGELFFGEGSRLTVL.

The chain is built from TRBV6-1 and TRBJ2-2, with 9 bases fitting TRBD2. Per germline, CDR1 MNHNS and CDR2 SASEGT. V gave up 0 bases and J gave up 4 bases; unmatched junction bases: 0. The CDR3 is made up of 15 amino acids. The CDR3 DNA follows: TGTGCCAGCAGTGAAGCAGCGGGAGGCACCGGGGAGCTGTTTTTT. This translates into CASSEAAGGTGELFF.